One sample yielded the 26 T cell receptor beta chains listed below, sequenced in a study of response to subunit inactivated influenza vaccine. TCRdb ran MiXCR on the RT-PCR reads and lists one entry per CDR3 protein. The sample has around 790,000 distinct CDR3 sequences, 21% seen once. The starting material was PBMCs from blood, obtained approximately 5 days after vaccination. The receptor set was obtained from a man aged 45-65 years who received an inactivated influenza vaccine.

As DNA, the CDR3 is TGCGCCAGCAGCCAGACAACAAATCAGCCCCAGCATTTT. Its protein product is CASSQTTNQPQHF. V and J are TRBV4-3 and TRBJ1-5; D remains unclear. V lost 3 bases and J 4 bases, leaving 7 bases between the germline ends. The CDR3 runs 13 residues. Germline V gene lookup returns CDR1 LGHNA and CDR2 YSLEER.

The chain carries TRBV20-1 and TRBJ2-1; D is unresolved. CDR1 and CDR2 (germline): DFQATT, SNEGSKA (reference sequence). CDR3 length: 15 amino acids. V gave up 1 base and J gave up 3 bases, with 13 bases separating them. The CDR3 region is CSARGIAEYYNEQFF. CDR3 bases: TGCAGTGCTAGAGGGATTGCGGAATACTACAATGAGCAGTTCTTC.

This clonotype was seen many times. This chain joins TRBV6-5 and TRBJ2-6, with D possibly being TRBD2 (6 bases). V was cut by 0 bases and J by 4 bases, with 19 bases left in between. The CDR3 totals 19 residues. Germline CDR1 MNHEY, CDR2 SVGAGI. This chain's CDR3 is CASSYSNMGGSSGANVLTF. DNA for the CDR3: TGTGCCAGCAGTTACTCGAATATGGGGGGTTCTTCCGGGGCCAACGTCCTGACTTTC.

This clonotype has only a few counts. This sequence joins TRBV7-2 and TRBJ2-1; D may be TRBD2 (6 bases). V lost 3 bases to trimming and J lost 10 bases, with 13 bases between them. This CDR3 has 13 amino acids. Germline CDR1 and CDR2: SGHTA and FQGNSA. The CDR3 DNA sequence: TGTGCCAGCAGCTTTGGGGGGACGAGGGAGCAGTTCTTC. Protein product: CASSFGGTREQFF.

Written as DNA, the CDR3 is TGTGCCAGCCAAGGACAGGGCTTCTCCGAGCAGTACTTC. Encoded protein: CASQGQGFSEQYF. The V call is TRBV18, the J call TRBJ2-7, with 8 nucleotides matching TRBD1. V lost 8 bases to trimming and J lost 6 bases; unmatched junction nucleotides: 9. The CDR3 has 13 amino acids. The germline CDR1 and CDR2 sequences are KGHSH and LQKENI.

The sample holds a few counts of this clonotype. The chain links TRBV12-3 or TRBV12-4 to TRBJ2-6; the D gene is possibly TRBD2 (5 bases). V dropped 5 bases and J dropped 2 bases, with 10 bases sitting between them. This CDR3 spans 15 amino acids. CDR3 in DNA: TGTGCCAGCAGTCCGGGGAGAACTGGGGCCAACGTCCTGACTTTC. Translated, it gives CASSPGRTGANVLTF.

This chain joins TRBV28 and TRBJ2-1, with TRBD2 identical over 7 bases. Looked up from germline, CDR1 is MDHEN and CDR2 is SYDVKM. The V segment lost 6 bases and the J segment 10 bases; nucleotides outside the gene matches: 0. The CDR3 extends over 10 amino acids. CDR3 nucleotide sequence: TGTGCCAGCAGAGCGGGGGAGCAGTTCTTC. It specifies CASRAGEQFF.

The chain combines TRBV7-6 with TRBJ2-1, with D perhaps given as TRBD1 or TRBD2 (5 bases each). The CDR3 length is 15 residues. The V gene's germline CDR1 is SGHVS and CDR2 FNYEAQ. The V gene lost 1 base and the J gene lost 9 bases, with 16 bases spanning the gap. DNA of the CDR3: TGTGCCAGCAGCTTAGGGGGCGGGTTGGGGACTGAGCAGTTCTTC. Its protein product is CASSLGGGLGTEQFF.

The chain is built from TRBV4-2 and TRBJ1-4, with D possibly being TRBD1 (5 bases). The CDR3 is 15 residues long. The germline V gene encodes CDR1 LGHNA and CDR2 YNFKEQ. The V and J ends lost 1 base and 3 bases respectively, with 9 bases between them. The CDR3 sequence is CASSQVKGANEKLFF. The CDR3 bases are TGTGCCAGCAGCCAAGTTAAAGGGGCTAATGAAAAACTGTTTTTT.

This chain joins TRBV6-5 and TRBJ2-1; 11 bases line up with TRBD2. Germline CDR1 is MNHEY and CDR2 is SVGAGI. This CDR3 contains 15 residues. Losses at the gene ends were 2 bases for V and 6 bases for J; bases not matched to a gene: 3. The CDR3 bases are TGTGCCAGCAGTTACGGACTAGCGGGCGGCAATGAGCAGTTCTTC. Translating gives CASSYGLAGGNEQFF.

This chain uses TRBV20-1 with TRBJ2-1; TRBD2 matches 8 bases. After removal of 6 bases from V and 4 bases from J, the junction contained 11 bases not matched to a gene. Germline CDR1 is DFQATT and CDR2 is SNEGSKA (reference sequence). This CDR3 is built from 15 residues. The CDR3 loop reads CSAILGTSGYNEQFF. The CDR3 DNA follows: TGCAGTGCAATCCTGGGAACTAGCGGTTACAATGAGCAGTTCTTC.

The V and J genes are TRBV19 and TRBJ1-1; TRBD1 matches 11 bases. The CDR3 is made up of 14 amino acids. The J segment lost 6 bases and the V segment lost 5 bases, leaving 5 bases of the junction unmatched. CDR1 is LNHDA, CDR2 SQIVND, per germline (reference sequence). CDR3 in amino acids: CASSALGQGAEAFF. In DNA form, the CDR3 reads TGTGCCAGTAGTGCGCTGGGACAGGGGGCTGAAGCTTTCTTT.

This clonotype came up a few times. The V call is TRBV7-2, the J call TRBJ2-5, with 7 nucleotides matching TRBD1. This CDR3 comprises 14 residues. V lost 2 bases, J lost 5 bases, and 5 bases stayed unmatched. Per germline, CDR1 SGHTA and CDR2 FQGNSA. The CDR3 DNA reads TGTGCCAGCAGCTTATACAGGGGTTGGGAGACCCAGTACTTC. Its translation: CASSLYRGWETQYF. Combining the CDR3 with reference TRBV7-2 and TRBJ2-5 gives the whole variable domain GAGVSQSPSNKVTEKGKDVELRCDPISGHTALYWYRQSLGQGLEFLIYFQGNSAPDKSGLPSDRFSAERTGGSVSTLTIQRTQQEDSAVYLCASSLYRGWETQYFGPGTRLLVL.

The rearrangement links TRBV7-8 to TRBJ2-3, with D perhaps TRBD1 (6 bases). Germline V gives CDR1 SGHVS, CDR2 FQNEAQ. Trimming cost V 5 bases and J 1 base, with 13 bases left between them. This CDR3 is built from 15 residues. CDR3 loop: CASSHTGSGTDTQYF. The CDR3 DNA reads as TGTGCCAGCAGCCATACAGGGTCGGGCACAGATACGCAGTATTTT.

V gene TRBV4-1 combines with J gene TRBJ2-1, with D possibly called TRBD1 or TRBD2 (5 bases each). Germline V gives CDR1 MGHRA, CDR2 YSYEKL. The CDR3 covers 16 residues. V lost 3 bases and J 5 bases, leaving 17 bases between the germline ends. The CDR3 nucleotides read TGCGCCAGCAGCCAGACTACAGGAGGCGGTAACAATGAGCAGTTCTTC. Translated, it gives CASSQTTGGGNNEQFF.

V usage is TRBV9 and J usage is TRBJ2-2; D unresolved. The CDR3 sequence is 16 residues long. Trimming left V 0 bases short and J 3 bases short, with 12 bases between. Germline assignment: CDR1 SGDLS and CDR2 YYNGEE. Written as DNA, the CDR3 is TGTGCCAGCAGCGTAGCCATTAGCCCGGACACCGGGGAGCTGTTTTTT. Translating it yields CASSVAISPDTGELFF.

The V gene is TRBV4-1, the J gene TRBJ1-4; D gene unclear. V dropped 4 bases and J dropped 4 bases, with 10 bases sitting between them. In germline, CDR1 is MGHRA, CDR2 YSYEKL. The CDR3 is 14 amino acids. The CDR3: CASSLGLLNEKLFF. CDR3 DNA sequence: TGCGCCAGCAGCCTTGGCCTCCTTAATGAAAAACTGTTTTTT.

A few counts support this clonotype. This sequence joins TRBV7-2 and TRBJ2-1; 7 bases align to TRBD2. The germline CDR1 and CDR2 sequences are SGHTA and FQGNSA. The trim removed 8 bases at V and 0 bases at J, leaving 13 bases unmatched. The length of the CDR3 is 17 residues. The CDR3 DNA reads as TGTGCCAGCCGGGGGACGGGGGGATTGCCCTCCTACAATGAGCAGTTCTTC. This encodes CASRGTGGLPSYNEQFF.

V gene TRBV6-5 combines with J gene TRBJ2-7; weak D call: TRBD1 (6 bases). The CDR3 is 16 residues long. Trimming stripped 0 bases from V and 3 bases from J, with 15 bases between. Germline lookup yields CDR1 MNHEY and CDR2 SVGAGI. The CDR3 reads CASSYSLGTSDYEQYF. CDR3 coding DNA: TGTGCCAGCAGTTACTCGTTGGGGACATCAGACTACGAGCAGTACTTC.

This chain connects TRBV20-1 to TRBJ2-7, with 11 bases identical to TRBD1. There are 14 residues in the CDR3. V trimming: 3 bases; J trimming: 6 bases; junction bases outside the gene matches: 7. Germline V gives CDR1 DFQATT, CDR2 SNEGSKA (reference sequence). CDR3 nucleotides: TGCAGTGCTAGTCGCGTGGGGACAGGGGGCGAGCAGTACTTC. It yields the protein CSASRVGTGGEQYF.

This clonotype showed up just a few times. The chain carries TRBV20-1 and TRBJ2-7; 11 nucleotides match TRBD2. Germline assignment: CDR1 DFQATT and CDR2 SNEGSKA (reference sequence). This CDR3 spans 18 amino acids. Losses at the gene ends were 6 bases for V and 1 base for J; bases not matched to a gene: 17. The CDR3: CSAPRASGRHRSSYEQYF. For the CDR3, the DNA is TGCAGTGCGCCACGGGCTAGCGGGAGGCACAGAAGTTCCTACGAGCAGTACTTC.

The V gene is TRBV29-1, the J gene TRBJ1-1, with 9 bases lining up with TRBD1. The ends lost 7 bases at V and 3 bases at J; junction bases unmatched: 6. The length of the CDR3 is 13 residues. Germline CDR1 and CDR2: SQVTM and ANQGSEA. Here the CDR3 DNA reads TGCAGCGCTATGGACAGGGGCGACACTGAAGCTTTCTTT. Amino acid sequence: CSAMDRGDTEAFF.

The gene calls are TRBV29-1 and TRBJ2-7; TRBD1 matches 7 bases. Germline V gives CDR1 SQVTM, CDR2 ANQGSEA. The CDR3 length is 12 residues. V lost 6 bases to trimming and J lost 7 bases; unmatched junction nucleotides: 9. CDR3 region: CSVGHRGGEQYF. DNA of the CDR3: TGCAGCGTGGGGCACAGGGGCGGTGAGCAGTACTTC.

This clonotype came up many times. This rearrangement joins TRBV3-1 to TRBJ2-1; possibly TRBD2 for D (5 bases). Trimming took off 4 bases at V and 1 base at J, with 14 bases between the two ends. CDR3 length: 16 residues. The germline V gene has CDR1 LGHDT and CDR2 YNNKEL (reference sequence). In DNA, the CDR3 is TGTGCCAGCAGCCTCCTAAGGACTGATTCCTACAATGAGCAGTTCTTC. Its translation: CASSLLRTDSYNEQFF.

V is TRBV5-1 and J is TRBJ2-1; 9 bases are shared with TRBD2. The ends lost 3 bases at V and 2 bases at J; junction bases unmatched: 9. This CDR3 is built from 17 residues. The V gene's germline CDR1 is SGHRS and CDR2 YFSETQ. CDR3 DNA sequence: TGCGCCAGCAGCTGGCGGGGCAGCGGGGGGCCCTACAATGAGCAGTTCTTC. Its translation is CASSWRGSGGPYNEQFF.

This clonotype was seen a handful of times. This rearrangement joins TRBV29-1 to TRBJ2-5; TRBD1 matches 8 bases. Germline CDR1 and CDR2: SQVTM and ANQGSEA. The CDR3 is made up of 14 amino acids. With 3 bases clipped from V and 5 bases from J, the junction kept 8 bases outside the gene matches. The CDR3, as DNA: TGCAGCGTTGACCGGACAGGGCGGAGGGAGACCCAGTACTTC. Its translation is CSVDRTGRRETQYF.